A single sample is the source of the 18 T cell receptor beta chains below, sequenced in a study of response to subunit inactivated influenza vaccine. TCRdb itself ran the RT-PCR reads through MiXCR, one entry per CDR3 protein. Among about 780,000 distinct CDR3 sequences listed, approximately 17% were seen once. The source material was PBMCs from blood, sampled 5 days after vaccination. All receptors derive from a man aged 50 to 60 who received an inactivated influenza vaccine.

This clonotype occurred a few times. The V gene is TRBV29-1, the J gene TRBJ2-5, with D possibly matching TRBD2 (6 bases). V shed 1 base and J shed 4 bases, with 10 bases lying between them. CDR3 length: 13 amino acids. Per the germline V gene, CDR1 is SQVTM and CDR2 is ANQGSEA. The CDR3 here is CSVEAGVGETQYF. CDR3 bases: TGCAGCGTTGAAGCGGGGGTGGGAGAGACCCAGTACTTC.

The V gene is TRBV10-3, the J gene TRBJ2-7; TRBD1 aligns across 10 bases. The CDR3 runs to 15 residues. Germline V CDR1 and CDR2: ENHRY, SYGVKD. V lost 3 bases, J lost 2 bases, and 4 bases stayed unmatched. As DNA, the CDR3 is TGTGCCATCAGTGATTTGGACAGGGGGGCCTACGAGCAGTACTTC. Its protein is CAISDLDRGAYEQYF.

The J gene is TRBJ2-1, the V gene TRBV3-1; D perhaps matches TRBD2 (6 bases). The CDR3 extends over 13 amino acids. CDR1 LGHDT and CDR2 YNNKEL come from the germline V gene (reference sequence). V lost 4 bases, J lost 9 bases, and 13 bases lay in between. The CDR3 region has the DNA TGTGCCAGCAGCCGACTAGAAGGCGGTGAGCAGTTCTTC. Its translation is CASSRLEGGEQFF.

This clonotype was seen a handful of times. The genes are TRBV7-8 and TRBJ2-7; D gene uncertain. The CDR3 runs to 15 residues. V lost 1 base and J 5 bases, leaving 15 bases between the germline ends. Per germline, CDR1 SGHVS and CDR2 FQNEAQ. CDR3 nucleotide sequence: TGTGCCAGCAGCTTAGTCGAGGCGAGGTTCCACGAGCAGTACTTC. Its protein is CASSLVEARFHEQYF.

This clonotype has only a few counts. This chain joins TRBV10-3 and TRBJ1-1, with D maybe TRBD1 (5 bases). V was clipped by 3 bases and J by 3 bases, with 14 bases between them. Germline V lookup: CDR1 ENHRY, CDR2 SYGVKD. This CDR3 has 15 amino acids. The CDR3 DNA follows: TGTGCCATCAGTGACTGGGGCAGGGCGCACACTGAAGCTTTCTTT. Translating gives CAISDWGRAHTEAFF.

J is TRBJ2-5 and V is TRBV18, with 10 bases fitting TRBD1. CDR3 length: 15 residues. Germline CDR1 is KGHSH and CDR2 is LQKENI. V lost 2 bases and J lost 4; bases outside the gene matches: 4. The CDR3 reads CASSPTRTGGETQYF. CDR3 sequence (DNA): TGTGCCAGCTCACCAACGCGGACAGGGGGAGAGACCCAGTACTTC.

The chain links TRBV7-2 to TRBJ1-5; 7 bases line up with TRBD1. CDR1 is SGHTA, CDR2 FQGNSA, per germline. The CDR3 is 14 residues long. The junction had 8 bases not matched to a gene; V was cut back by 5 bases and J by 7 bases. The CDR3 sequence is CASSLGQVRQPQHF. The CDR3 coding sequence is TGTGCCAGCAGCCTCGGACAGGTCAGGCAGCCCCAGCATTTT.

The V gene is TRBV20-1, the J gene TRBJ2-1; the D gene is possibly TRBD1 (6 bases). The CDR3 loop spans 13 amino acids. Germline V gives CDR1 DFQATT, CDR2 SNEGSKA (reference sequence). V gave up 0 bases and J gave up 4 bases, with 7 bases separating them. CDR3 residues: CSARERGYNEQFF. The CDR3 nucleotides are TGCAGTGCTAGAGAGAGGGGGTACAATGAGCAGTTCTTC.

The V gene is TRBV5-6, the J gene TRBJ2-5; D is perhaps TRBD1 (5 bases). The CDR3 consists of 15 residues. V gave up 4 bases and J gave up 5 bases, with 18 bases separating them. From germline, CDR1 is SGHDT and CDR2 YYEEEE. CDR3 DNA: TGTGCCAGCAGCACCGTCCTAAGGACATATGAGACCCAGTACTTC. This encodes CASSTVLRTYETQYF. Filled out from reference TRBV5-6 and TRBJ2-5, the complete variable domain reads DAGVTQSPTHLIKTRGQQVTLRCSPKSGHDTVSWYQQALGQGPQFIFQYYEEEERQRGNFPDRFSGHQFPNYSSELNVNALLLGDSALYLCASSTVLRTYETQYFGPGTRLLVL.

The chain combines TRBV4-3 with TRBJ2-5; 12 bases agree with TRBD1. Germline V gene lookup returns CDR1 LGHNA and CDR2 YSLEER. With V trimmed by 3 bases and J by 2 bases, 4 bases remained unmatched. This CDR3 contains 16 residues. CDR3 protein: CASSQGQGALQETQYF. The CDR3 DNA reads TGCGCCAGCAGCCAGGGACAGGGGGCCTTGCAAGAGACCCAGTACTTC.

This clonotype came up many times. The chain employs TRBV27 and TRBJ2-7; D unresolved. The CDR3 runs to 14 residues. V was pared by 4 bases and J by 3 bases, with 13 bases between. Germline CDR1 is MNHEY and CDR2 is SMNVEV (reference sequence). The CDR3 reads CASSSNTNLYEQYF. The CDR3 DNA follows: TGTGCCAGCAGTTCCAACACGAACCTCTACGAGCAGTACTTC.

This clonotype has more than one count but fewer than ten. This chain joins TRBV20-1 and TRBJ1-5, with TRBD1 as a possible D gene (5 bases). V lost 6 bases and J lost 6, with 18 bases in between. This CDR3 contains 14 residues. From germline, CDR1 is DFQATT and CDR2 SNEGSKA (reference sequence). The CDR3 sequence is CSATGQLRGQPQHF. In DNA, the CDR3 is TGCAGTGCCACCGGACAACTTCGGGGTCAGCCCCAGCATTTT.

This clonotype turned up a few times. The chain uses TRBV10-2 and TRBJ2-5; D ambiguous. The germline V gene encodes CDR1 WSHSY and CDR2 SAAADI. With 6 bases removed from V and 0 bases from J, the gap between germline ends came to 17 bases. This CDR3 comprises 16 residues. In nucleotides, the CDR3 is TGCGCCAGCAGGGACCCTCTCGCTGGGGACCAAGAGACCCAGTACTTC. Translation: CASRDPLAGDQETQYF.

CDR3 sequence reads: CASSTDSNTEAFF. Written as DNA, the CDR3 is TGTGCCAGCAGCACCGACAGTAACACTGAAGCTTTCTTT. V is TRBV6-2 or TRBV6-3 and J is TRBJ1-1, with D perhaps matching TRBD1 (5 bases). Germline V gives CDR1 MNHEY, CDR2 SVGEGT. The germline V and J ends were trimmed by 6 bases and 2 bases, with 10 bases remaining between them. The CDR3 length is 13 residues.

The CDR3 sequence is CASSYSVREGHYEQYF. Here the CDR3 DNA reads TGTGCCAGCAGTTACTCTGTCCGGGAGGGCCACTACGAGCAGTACTTC. V usage is TRBV6-2 or TRBV6-3 and J usage is TRBJ2-7; 8 bases are a match to TRBD2. Unmatched junction bases numbered 7, after V lost 0 bases and J lost 3 bases. Germline values: CDR1 MNHEY, CDR2 SVGEGT. This CDR3 contains 16 residues.

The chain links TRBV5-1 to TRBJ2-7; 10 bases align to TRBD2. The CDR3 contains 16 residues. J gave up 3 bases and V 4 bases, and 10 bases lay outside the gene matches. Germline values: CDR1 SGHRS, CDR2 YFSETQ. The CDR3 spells CASSVKTSGEIYEQYF. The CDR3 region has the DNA TGCGCCAGCAGCGTTAAAACTAGCGGGGAGATCTACGAGCAGTACTTC.

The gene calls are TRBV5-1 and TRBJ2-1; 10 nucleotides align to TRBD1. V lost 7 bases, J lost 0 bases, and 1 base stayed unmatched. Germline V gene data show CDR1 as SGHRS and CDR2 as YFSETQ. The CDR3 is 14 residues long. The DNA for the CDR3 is TGCGCCAGCGGACAGGGGGGCTCCTACAATGAGCAGTTCTTC. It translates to CASGQGGSYNEQFF. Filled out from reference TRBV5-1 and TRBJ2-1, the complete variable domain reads KAGVTQTPRYLIKTRGQQVTLSCSPISGHRSVSWYQQTPGQGLQFLFEYFSETQRNKGNFPGRFSGRQFSNSRSEMNVSTLELGDSALYLCASGQGGSYNEQFFGPGTRLTVL.

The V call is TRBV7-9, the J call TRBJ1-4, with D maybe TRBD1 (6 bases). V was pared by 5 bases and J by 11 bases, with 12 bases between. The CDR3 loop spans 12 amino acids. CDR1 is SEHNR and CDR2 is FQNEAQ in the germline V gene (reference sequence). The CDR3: CASSVTGHKLFF. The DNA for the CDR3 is TGTGCCAGCAGCGTAACAGGGCATAAACTGTTTTTT.